The 6 T cell receptor beta chains presented below share a single source sample, sequenced in a study of CD8+CD57+ T cells in acquired aplastic anemia. Template material for TCR beta VDJ and CDR3 profiling consisted of genomic DNA. One entry per CDR3 protein, called by TCRdb with MiXCR from the reads. The sample contains 110,000 or so distinct CDR3 sequences, 55% to 60% of which appear only once. Selection for sequencing was limited to patients who had shown CD8+CD57+ cell expansion by flow cytometry. Sequencing input: sorted CD4+, CD8+, or CD8+CD57+ T cells (not recorded which) from PBMCs. Receptors were obtained from a human donor with aplastic anemia.

V is TRBV6-1 and J is TRBJ2-3; TRBD2 is a possible D gene (5 bases). V was cut by 6 bases and J by 2 bases, with 18 bases left in between. CDR1 MNHNS and CDR2 SASEGT come from the germline V gene. There are 16 residues in the CDR3. CDR3 in amino acids: CASSGRTAGITDTQYF. CDR3 sequence (DNA): TGTGCCAGCAGCGGACGGACGGCCGGGATCACAGATACGCAGTATTTT.

The rearrangement links TRBV20-1 to TRBJ2-5, with 13 bases aligning to TRBD2. The CDR3 spans 14 residues. V lost 5 bases to trimming and J lost 5 bases; unmatched junction nucleotides: 5. Germline V CDR1 and CDR2: DFQATT, SNEGSKA (reference sequence). The CDR3 region is CSAYQLAGGETQYF. The CDR3 coding sequence is TGCAGTGCTTACCAACTAGCGGGGGGGGAGACCCAGTACTTC.

About this clonotype itself: Since no conserved phenylalanine or tryptophan closes the CDR3, a read error is the likely cause. The DNA is left out, because the CDR3 cannot be placed on it with certainty; the CDR3 is given as TCRdb lists it. This chain joins TRBV7-2 and TRBJ1-1. The CDR3 adds up to 11 amino acids, both ends counted. Germline lookup yields CDR1 SGHTA and CDR2 FQGNSA. The CDR3: CASSLYAEFKL.

The chain carries TRBV10-3 and TRBJ1-1; possibly TRBD1 for D (5 bases). CDR3 size: 15 residues. The V end was cut by 7 bases, the J end by 4 bases, with 19 bases between. CDR1 ENHRY and CDR2 SYGVKD come from the germline V gene. The CDR3 region is CAINFEPVRGTEAFF. In nucleotides, the CDR3 is TGTGCCATCAACTTTGAGCCCGTGAGGGGCACTGAAGCTTTCTTT.

CDR3 coding DNA: TGTGCCATCAGTGCCCCTAGCGCAGGTTCTCCCTACGAGCAGTACTTC. It codes for CAISAPSAGSPYEQYF. This rearrangement joins TRBV10-3 to TRBJ2-7; weak D call: TRBD2 (6 bases). Deletions cut 4 bases from V and 2 bases from J, with 18 bases between. The CDR3 spans 16 residues. CDR1 and CDR2 from the germline V gene are ENHRY and SYGVKD.

The table lists this clonotype with a count of one. The J gene is TRBJ2-1, the V gene TRBV24-1, with no clear D. Germline lookup yields CDR1 KGHDR and CDR2 SFDVKD. The CDR3 covers 14 residues. V dropped 5 bases and J dropped 10 bases, with 17 bases sitting between them. The DNA for the CDR3 is TGTGCCACCAGTGCTAACGCAGAGTCCCAAGAGCAGTTCTTC. This gives the protein CATSANAESQEQFF.